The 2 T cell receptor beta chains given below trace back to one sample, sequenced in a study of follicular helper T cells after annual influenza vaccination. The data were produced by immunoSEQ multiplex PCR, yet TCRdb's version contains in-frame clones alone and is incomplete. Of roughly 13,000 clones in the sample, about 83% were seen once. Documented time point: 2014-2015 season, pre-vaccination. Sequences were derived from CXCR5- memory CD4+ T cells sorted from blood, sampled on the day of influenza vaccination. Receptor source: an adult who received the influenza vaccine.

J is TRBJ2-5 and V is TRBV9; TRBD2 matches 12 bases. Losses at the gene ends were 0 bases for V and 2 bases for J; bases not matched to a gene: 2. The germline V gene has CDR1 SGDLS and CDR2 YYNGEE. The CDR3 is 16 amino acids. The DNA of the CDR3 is TGTGCCAGCAGCGTAGGGCTAGCGGGGGGGCAAGAGACCCAGTACTTC. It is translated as CASSVGLAGGQETQYF.

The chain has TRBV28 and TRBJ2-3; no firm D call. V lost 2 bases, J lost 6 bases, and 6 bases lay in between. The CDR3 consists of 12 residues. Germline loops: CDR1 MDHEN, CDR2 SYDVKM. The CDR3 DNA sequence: TGTGCCAGCAGTTTACTCGGGGATACGCAGTATTTT. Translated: CASSLLGDTQYF.